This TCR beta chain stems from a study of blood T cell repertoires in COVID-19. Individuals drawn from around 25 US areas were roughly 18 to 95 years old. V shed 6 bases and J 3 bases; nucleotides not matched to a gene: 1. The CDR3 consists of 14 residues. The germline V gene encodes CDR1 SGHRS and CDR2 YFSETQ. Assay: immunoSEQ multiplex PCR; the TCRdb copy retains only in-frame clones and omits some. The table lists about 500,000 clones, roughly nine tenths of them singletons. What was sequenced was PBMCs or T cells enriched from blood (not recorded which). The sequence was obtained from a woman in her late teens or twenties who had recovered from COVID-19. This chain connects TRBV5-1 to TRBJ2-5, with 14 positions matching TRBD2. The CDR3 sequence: CASKGLAGEETQYF. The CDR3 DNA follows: TGCGCCAGCAAGGGACTAGCGGGGGAAGAGACCCAGTACTTC.